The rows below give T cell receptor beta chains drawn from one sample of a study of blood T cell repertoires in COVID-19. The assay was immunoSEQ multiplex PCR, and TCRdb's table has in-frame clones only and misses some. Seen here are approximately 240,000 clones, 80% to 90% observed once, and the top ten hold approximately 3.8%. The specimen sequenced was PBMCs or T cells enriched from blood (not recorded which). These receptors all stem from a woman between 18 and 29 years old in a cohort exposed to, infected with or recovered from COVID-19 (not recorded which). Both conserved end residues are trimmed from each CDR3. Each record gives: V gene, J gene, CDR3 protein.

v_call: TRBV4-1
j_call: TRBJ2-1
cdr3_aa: ASSQDRLVRNEQF

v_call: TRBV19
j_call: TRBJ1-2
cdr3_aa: ASSNPPGQAYGYT

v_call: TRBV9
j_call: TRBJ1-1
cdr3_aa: ASSLRGENTEAF

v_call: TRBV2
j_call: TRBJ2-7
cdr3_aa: ASSEGSEQY

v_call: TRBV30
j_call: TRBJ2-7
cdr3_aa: AWSPGGGRPFEQY

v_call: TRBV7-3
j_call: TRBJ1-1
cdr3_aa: ASSLRGGHLFNTEAF

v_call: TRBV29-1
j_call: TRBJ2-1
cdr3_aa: SVDAGLAGGGLYNEQF

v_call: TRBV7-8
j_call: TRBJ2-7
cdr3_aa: ASSRPGQGYEQY

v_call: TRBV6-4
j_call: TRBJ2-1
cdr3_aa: ASSYDTGTRIHEQF

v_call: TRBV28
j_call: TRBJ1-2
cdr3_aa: ASGRPETGGPGYT

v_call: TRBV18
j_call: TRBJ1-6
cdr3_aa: ASSPTPDIPSALH

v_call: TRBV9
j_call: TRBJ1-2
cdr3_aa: ASSVTEGGYT

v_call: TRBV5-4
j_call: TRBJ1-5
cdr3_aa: ASSFSTGTGVYQPQH

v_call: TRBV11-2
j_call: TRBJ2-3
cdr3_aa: ASSLLGGVSTDTQY

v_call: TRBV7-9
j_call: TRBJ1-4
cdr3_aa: ASSFPGILDEKLF

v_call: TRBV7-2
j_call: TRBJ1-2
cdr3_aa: ASSLVAGQQYGYT

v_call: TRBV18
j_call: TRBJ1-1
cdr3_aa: ASSPTNWRNTEAF

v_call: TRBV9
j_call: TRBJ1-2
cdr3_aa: ASSVPQFGYT

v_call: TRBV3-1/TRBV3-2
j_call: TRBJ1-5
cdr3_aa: ASSQEIRGQPQH

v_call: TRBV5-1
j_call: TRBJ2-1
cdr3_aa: ASSSGQGRNEQF

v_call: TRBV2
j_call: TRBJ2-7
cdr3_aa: ASSEEGGNEQY

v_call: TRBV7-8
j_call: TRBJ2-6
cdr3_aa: ASSVRVAGPSGANVLT

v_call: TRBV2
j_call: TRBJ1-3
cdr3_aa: ASSGGGSGNTIY

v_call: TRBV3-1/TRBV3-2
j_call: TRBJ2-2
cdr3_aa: ASSQALAAGGELF

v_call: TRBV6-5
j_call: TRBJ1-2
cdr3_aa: ASRPGVDYGYT

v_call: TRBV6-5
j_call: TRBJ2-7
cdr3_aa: AIGTSGSSYEQY

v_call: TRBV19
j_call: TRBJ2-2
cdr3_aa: ASTGQLGGELF

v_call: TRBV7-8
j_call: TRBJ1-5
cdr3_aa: ASSLQRDQPQH

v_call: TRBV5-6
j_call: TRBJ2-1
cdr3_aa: ASTGGLFYNEQF

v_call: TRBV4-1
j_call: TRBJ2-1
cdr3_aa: ASSPRAGGQGNEQF